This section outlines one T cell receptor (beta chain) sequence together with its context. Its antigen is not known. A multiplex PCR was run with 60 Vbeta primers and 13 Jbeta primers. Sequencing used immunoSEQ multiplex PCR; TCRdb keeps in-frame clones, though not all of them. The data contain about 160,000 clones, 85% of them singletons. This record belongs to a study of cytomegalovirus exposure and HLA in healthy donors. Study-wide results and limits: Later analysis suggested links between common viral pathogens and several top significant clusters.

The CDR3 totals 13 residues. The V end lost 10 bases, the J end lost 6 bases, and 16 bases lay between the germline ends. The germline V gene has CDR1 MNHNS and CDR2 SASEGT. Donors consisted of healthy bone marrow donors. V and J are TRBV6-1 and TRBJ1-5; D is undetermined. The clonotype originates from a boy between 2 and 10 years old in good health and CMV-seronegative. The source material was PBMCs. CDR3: CATAQGRFQPQHF. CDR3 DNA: TGTGCCACCGCCCAAGGGAGGTTTCAGCCCCAGCATTTT.